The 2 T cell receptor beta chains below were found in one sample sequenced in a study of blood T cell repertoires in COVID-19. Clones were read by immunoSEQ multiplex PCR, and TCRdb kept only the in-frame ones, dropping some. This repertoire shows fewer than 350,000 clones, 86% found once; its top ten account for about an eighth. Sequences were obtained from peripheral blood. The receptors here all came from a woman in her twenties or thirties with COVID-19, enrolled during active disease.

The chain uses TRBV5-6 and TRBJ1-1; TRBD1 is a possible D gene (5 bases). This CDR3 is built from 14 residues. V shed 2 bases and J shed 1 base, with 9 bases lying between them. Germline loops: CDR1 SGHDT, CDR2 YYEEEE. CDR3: CASSLAGRNTEAFF. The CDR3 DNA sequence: TGTGCCAGCAGCTTAGCAGGGCGGAACACTGAAGCTTTCTTT.

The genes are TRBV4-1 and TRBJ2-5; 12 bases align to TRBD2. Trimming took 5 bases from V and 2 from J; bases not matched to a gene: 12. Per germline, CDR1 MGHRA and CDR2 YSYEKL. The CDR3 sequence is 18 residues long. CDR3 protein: CASSGRGLAGLVQETQYF. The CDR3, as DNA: TGCGCCAGCAGCGGTCGGGGACTAGCGGGTTTAGTACAAGAGACCCAGTACTTC.